Below are 31 T cell receptor beta chains sequenced from a single sample in a study of T cells in localized non-small cell lung cancer. Some clones are missing from TCRdb's copy, which holds only in-frame ones; the method was immunoSEQ multiplex PCR. The table has over 40,000 clones, roughly 88% seen once; the top ten hold roughly 15%. This material consisted of peripheral blood mononuclear cells, taken before any cancer treatment. The origin of the receptors is a man between 40 and 70 years old with stage III lung adenocarcinoma.

V usage is TRBV6-1 and J usage is TRBJ2-1; no definite D call. V dropped 5 bases and J dropped 7 bases, with 12 bases sitting between them. The CDR3 is 13 amino acids. Germline loops: CDR1 MNHNS, CDR2 SASEGT. CDR3 loop: CASSNEVWNEQFF. As DNA, the CDR3 is TGTGCCAGCAGTAACGAAGTATGGAATGAGCAGTTCTTC.

The CDR3 spells CASSRDRGREDGYTF. The CDR3 bases are TGTGCCAGCAGTAGGGACAGGGGGCGCGAGGATGGCTACACCTTC. The chain links TRBV2 to TRBJ1-2; 12 bases line up with TRBD1. V trimming: 5 bases; J trimming: 6 bases; junction bases outside the gene matches: 7. The CDR3 loop spans 15 amino acids. In germline, CDR1 is SNHLY, CDR2 FYNNEI.

CDR3 loop: CASSLGQGAYGYTF. The CDR3 nucleotides read TGTGCCAGCAGCCTTGGGCAGGGGGCATATGGCTACACCTTC. V gene TRBV7-9 combines with J gene TRBJ1-2, with TRBD1 identical over 8 bases. The CDR3 is made up of 14 amino acids. The V gene end was trimmed by 5 bases and the J gene end by 5 bases; junction bases not matched to a gene: 7. From germline, CDR1 is SEHNR and CDR2 FQNEAQ (reference sequence). Looking up the rest from reference TRBV7-9 and TRBJ1-2 gives the full variable domain: DTGVSQNPRHKITKRGQNVTFRCDPISEHNRLYWYRQTLGQGPEFLTYFQNEAQLEKSRLLSDRFSAERPKGSFSTLEIQRTEQGDSAMYLCASSLGQGAYGYTFGSGTRLTVV.

In its sample, this clone was seen once. The V and J genes are TRBV18 and TRBJ1-2; 7 bases are a match to TRBD1. The CDR3 spans 14 residues. Germline V gene lookup returns CDR1 KGHSH and CDR2 LQKENI. V lost 6 bases, J lost 2 bases, and 6 bases stayed unmatched. The CDR3 protein is CASSPGGSNYGYTF. The CDR3 DNA sequence: TGTGCCAGCTCCCCAGGGGGTTCGAACTATGGCTACACCTTC.

The V gene is TRBV5-1, the J gene TRBJ2-5; 9 bases map to TRBD2. In germline, CDR1 is SGHRS, CDR2 YFSETQ. Losses at the gene ends were 8 bases for V and 5 bases for J; bases not matched to a gene: 10. CDR3 size: 14 residues. The CDR3 DNA sequence: TGCGCCAGTCGGAGGGGACTAGCCGGGGAGACCCAGTACTTC. Amino acids: CASRRGLAGETQYF.

This sequence joins TRBV5-4 and TRBJ1-2, with 7 bases matching TRBD1. Germline V gene sequence: CDR1 SGHNT, CDR2 YYREEE (reference sequence). Losses at the gene ends were 4 bases for V and 0 bases for J; bases not matched to a gene: 3. CDR3 length: 14 residues. The CDR3 protein is CASSPGGSNYGYTF. The CDR3 nucleotides read TGTGCCAGCAGCCCAGGGGGATCTAACTATGGCTACACCTTC.

J is TRBJ2-1 and V is TRBV6-1; 12 bases line up with TRBD2. Germline CDR1 is MNHNS and CDR2 is SASEGT. V was pared by 3 bases and J by 4 bases, with 1 base of the junction left unmatched. The CDR3 is 15 residues long. This CDR3 reads CASSETSGRYNEQFF. CDR3 coding DNA: TGTGCCAGCAGTGAGACTAGCGGGAGATACAATGAGCAGTTCTTC.

This chain links TRBV9 with TRBJ1-5; 8 bases agree with TRBD1. V was pared by 4 bases and J by 6 bases, with 6 bases of the junction left unmatched. Germline-derived CDR1 and CDR2 are SGDLS and YYNGEE. This CDR3 has 14 amino acids. DNA of the CDR3: TGTGCCAGCAGCCCCCGACAGGGGAGTCAGCCCCAGCATTTT. Its protein product is CASSPRQGSQPQHF.

This sequence joins TRBV7-9 and TRBJ2-1, with a possible D match to TRBD1 (5 bases). This CDR3 has 14 amino acids. Germline CDR1 SEHNR, CDR2 FQNEAQ (reference sequence). With 3 bases removed from V and 6 bases from J, the gap between germline ends came to 12 bases. For the CDR3, the DNA is TGTGCCAGCAGCTTTGGCATCCAGGGCAATGAGCAGTTCTTC. Protein: CASSFGIQGNEQFF.

The table lists this clone with a count of one. The J gene is TRBJ1-4, the V gene TRBV7-2; D is ambiguous. The CDR3 length is 14 residues. V lost 1 base to trimming and J lost 4 bases, with 7 bases between them. Germline CDR1 and CDR2: SGHTA and FQGNSA. CDR3 bases: TGTGCCAGCAGCTTAGGGGCAGATAATGAAAAACTGTTTTTT. It yields the protein CASSLGADNEKLFF.

This chain uses TRBV9 with TRBJ2-7, with unresolved D. V lost 0 bases, J lost 2 bases, and 12 bases lay in between. This CDR3 is built from 15 residues. Germline V gene sequence: CDR1 SGDLS, CDR2 YYNGEE. The CDR3 coding sequence is TGTGCCAGCAGCGTAGGACCCGACGGTACCTACGAGCAGTACTTC. Residues: CASSVGPDGTYEQYF.

The chain uses TRBV6-4 and TRBJ1-1, with D maybe TRBD1 (6 bases). This CDR3 contains 13 residues. Germline assignment: CDR1 MRHNA and CDR2 SNTAGT. The V gene lost 6 bases and the J gene lost 4 bases, with 12 bases spanning the gap. The CDR3, as DNA: TGTGCCAGCAGGAGGGGGGCAAGCACTGAAGCTTTCTTT. Protein: CASRRGASTEAFF.

The chain uses TRBV11-3 and TRBJ1-1; tentatively, D is TRBD1 (5 bases). In germline, CDR1 is SGHNT, CDR2 YENEEA. The V end was cut by 0 bases, the J end by 1 base, with 6 bases between. The CDR3 is 14 residues long. Here the CDR3 reads CASSLEGTNTEAFF. The CDR3 DNA reads as TGTGCCAGCAGCTTAGAGGGGACGAACACTGAAGCTTTCTTT.

This chain connects TRBV6-1 to TRBJ1-2; 9 bases agree with TRBD1. This CDR3 region has 15 residues. V lost 0 bases, J lost 6 bases, and 5 bases stayed unmatched. The germline V gene has CDR1 MNHNS and CDR2 SASEGT. The CDR3 sequence: CASSEAGTGNHGYTF. The CDR3 DNA reads TGTGCCAGCAGTGAAGCAGGGACAGGGAACCATGGCTACACCTTC.

This clone was detected a few times. The chain uses TRBV25-1 and TRBJ1-5; 9 bases match TRBD1. Germline lookup yields CDR1 MGHDK and CDR2 SYGVNS. The CDR3 has 16 residues. Germline trimming cut 3 bases from V and 6 bases from J; bases unmatched to any gene: 9. The CDR3 DNA follows: TGTGCCAGCAGTGAGGGTGGGGACAGGGTAGGTCAGCCCCAGCATTTT. It codes for CASSEGGDRVGQPQHF.

V is TRBV7-2 and J is TRBJ2-2, with D unclear. The V and J ends lost 1 base and 7 bases respectively, with 13 bases between them. The V gene's germline CDR1 is SGHTA and CDR2 FQGNSA. This CDR3 has 15 amino acids. CDR3 loop: CASSLEWRIGGELFF. In nucleotides, the CDR3 is TGTGCCAGCAGCTTAGAATGGCGGATTGGCGGGGAGCTGTTTTTT.

This chain links TRBV19 with TRBJ2-3, with 8 bases aligning to TRBD2. Germline V CDR1 and CDR2: LNHDA, SQIVND (reference sequence). The V and J ends lost 5 bases and 5 bases, in that order; junction bases with no gene match: 15. The CDR3 runs 17 residues. CDR3 nucleotide sequence: TGTGCCAGTAGTCCCCCCCTGGGGCGGGAGGCGGAAGATACGCAGTATTTT. It specifies CASSPPLGREAEDTQYF.

The sample holds a few counts of this clone. V is TRBV10-3 and J is TRBJ1-1; possible D gene TRBD1, 5 bases. Trimming left V 4 bases short and J 6 bases short, with 12 bases between. This CDR3 is 13 amino acids long. CDR1 and CDR2 from the germline V gene are ENHRY and SYGVKD. CDR3 residues: CAISAGLTAEAFF. The DNA of the CDR3 is TGTGCCATCAGTGCGGGACTTACCGCTGAAGCTTTCTTT.

This clone was counted a single time. V usage is TRBV6-1 and J usage is TRBJ2-7, with no clear D. Trimming stripped 8 bases from V and 3 bases from J, with 5 bases between. The CDR3 contains 10 residues. The V gene's germline CDR1 is MNHNS and CDR2 SASEGT. The CDR3 loop reads CASGDYEQYF. CDR3 in DNA: TGTGCCAGCGGGGACTACGAGCAGTACTTC.

This chain links TRBV7-2 with TRBJ1-6, with D uncertain. The CDR3 totals 14 residues. The ends were cut back, 2 bases at V and 7 bases at J, with 9 bases in the middle. The germline V gene encodes CDR1 SGHTA and CDR2 FQGNSA. Here the CDR3 reads CASSLRRSNSPLHF. DNA of the CDR3: TGTGCCAGCAGCTTAAGGCGATCGAATTCACCCCTCCACTTT. Filled out from reference TRBV7-2 and TRBJ1-6, the complete variable domain reads GAGVSQSPSNKVTEKGKDVELRCDPISGHTALYWYRQSLGQGLEFLIYFQGNSAPDKSGLPSDRFSAERTGGSVSTLTIQRTQQEDSAVYLCASSLRRSNSPLHFGNGTRLTVT.

The V gene is TRBV9, the J gene TRBJ1-2; a possible D gene is TRBD1 (5 bases). CDR1 SGDLS and CDR2 YYNGEE come from the germline V gene. V dropped 0 bases and J dropped 3 bases, with 15 bases sitting between them. The CDR3 has 16 amino acids. The CDR3 region is CASSVEIGDSYYGYTF. CDR3 sequence (DNA): TGTGCCAGCAGCGTAGAAATAGGTGACAGCTACTATGGCTACACCTTC.

J is TRBJ1-1 and V is TRBV27; 9 bases map to TRBD1. The V gene's germline CDR1 is MNHEY and CDR2 SMNVEV (reference sequence). With V trimmed by 6 bases and J by 5 bases, 16 bases remained unmatched. CDR3 size: 17 residues. The chain's CDR3 is CASRTLGQGLMWTEAFF. As DNA, the CDR3 is TGTGCCAGCAGAACTCTCGGACAGGGGCTGATGTGGACTGAAGCTTTCTTT.

The J gene is TRBJ1-4, the V gene TRBV30; D gene unclear. Germline V gene lookup returns CDR1 GTSNPN and CDR2 SVGIG (reference sequence). V dropped 6 bases and J dropped 0 bases, with 11 bases sitting between them. The CDR3 totals 14 residues. CDR3 protein: CACRSPTTNEKLFF. In DNA form, the CDR3 reads TGTGCCTGCCGAAGCCCTACAACTAATGAAAAACTGTTTTTT.

This sequence joins TRBV5-8 and TRBJ2-7; 8 positions agree with TRBD2. CDR1 is SGHTS, CDR2 YDEGEE, per germline. V lost 3 bases, J lost 2 bases, and 7 bases stayed unmatched. CDR3 length: 15 residues. The CDR3: CASSSGGGYPYEQYF. CDR3 DNA: TGTGCCAGCAGCTCGGGGGGGGGCTACCCCTACGAGCAGTACTTC.

The chain carries TRBV7-2 and TRBJ1-1, with a possible D match to TRBD1 (5 bases). The CDR3 spans 15 residues. The germline V and J ends were trimmed by 4 bases and 2 bases, with 14 bases remaining between them. CDR1 is SGHTA and CDR2 is FQGNSA in the germline V gene. The CDR3 loop is CASSSGAGSNTEAFF. DNA of the CDR3: TGTGCCAGCAGCTCGGGCGCAGGGAGCAACACTGAAGCTTTCTTT.

The chain couples TRBV6-6 to TRBJ2-3; tentative D call: TRBD1 (6 bases). Looked up from germline, CDR1 is MNHNY and CDR2 is SVGAGI (reference sequence). The ends were cut back, 7 bases at V and 4 bases at J, with 12 bases in the middle. The CDR3 runs to 13 residues. CDR3 coding DNA: TGTGCCAGCACCCGAACAGGGTCAGATACGCAGTATTTT. This encodes CASTRTGSDTQYF.

The J gene is TRBJ2-3, the V gene TRBV10-2; 7 bases fit TRBD1. With 6 bases clipped from V and 1 base from J, the junction kept 10 bases outside the gene matches. Germline loops: CDR1 WSHSY, CDR2 SAAADI. The CDR3 has 16 residues. CDR3 in DNA: TGCGCCAGCAGGGGCGTCGGGGACAGAGGCACAGATACGCAGTATTTT. Its translation: CASRGVGDRGTDTQYF.

This sequence joins TRBV6-6 and TRBJ2-2, with D perhaps assigned TRBD1 or TRBD2 (5 bases each). The V and J ends lost 3 bases and 4 bases respectively, with 12 bases between them. The CDR3 length is 15 residues. Germline V gene data show CDR1 as MNHNY and CDR2 as SVGAGI (reference sequence). CDR3 sequence: CASSYLGRSTGELFF. The DNA of the CDR3 is TGTGCCAGCAGTTATTTGGGACGGAGCACCGGGGAGCTGTTTTTT.

The V gene is TRBV10-3, the J gene TRBJ2-6; D not certain. Germline CDR1 is ENHRY and CDR2 is SYGVKD. The CDR3 has 14 amino acids. V dropped 3 bases and J dropped 0 bases, with 3 bases sitting between them. CDR3 coding DNA: TGTGCCATCAGTGACGACTCTGGGGCCAACGTCCTGACTTTC. Translated, it gives CAISDDSGANVLTF.

This clone has more than one count but fewer than ten. The gene calls are TRBV10-2 and TRBJ2-5, with D maybe TRBD2 (6 bases). With 4 bases removed from V and 0 bases from J, the gap between germline ends came to 9 bases. CDR1 and CDR2 (germline): WSHSY, SAAADI. CDR3 length: 14 residues. The CDR3 bases are TGCGCCAGCAGTGCCTGGGGGGACCAAGAGACCCAGTACTTC. It translates to CASSAWGDQETQYF.

This rearrangement joins TRBV30 to TRBJ2-2, with D perhaps matching TRBD1 or TRBD2 (5 bases each). CDR1 and CDR2 (germline): GTSNPN, SVGIG (reference sequence). The germline V and J ends were trimmed by 0 bases and 7 bases, with 15 bases remaining between them. This CDR3 spans 15 amino acids. CDR3 bases: TGTGCCTGGAGTGTGGGGGAAGTTGGGGGCGGGGAGCTGTTTTTT. The encoded protein is CAWSVGEVGGGELFF.